The rows below give T cell receptor beta chains drawn from one sample of a study of blood T cell repertoires in COVID-19. Sequenced by immunoSEQ multiplex PCR; TCRdb stores in-frame clones only, minus some. The table includes about 120,000 clones, about four fifths detected once. Sample: peripheral blood. The receptors shown here come from a human donor in a cohort sampled during active COVID-19. The CDR3 runs from the conserved cysteine through the conserved F or W. The order of the fields is CDR3 DNA, CDR3 protein, clone size, V gene, D gene, J gene. A D gene is named only where the DNA matches it firmly. The size of a clone is reported for some rows only, either as once, few or many, or as a class for expanded clones.

TGCGCCAGCAGCTTGGGAGGGTCCGACTATGGCTACACCTTC CASSLGGSDYGYTF . TRBV5-1 . TRBJ1-2
TGTGCCAGTAGTCCCGGGGGCGAGCAGTACTTC CASSPGGEQYF many TRBV19 . TRBJ2-7
TGTGCCACCAGCAGAGACATCGGGACAGGGGATCAGCCCCAGCATTTT CATSRDIGTGDQPQHF few TRBV15 TRBD1 TRBJ1-5
TGTGCCAGCTCCGGACAGGGGGTTTACGAGCAGTACTTC CASSGQGVYEQYF . TRBV18 TRBD1 TRBJ2-7
TGTGCCAGCAGTTCTAGCGGGAGCTCCTACGAGCAGTACTTC CASSSSGSSYEQYF . TRBV6-5 TRBD2 TRBJ2-7
TGTGCCAGCAGCAAAGACAGGGATGGCTACACCTTC CASSKDRDGYTF few TRBV5-5 TRBD1 TRBJ1-2
TGTGCTAGTGGTAGCTCCGGGACAGGGATAGGGGCTAGCTTTCGTAGCACAGATACGCAGTATTTT CASGSSGTGIGASFRSTDTQYF . TRBV12-5 TRBD1 TRBJ2-3
TGTGCCAGCAGCTTGGGAATAGGGGTCGACACCGGGGAGCTGTTTTTT CASSLGIGVDTGELFF . TRBV5-5 . TRBJ2-2
TGTGCCAGCCCGGACAGGGGTTACTATGGCTACACCTTC CASPDRGYYGYTF . TRBV6-5 TRBD1 TRBJ1-2
TGTGCCAGCAGCACGGGGACAGGGTTCTCTGGAAACACCATATATTTT CASSTGTGFSGNTIYF few TRBV7-2 TRBD1 TRBJ1-3
TGCGCCAGCAGCCAAGATCACGGGACAGGGTTTTATTCCTATGGCTACACCTTC CASSQDHGTGFYSYGYTF . TRBV4-3 TRBD1 TRBJ1-2
TGCGCCAGCAGCTCAGGGGGCGAGCAGTACTTC CASSSGGEQYF few TRBV5-1 TRBD1 TRBJ2-7
TGTGCCAGCAGTGAGGCAGGGGTCAAAGAAAAACTGTTTTTT CASSEAGVKEKLFF . TRBV25-1 . TRBJ1-4